The rows below give T cell receptor beta chains drawn from one sample of a study of cytomegalovirus exposure and HLA in healthy donors. This table comes from immunoSEQ multiplex PCR, and its TCRdb copy is limited to in-frame clones, with some not included. The data hold 160,000 or so clones, with 70% observed a single time. The sequencing input was PBMCs. Receptors originate from a man between 18 and 35 years old in good health and CMV-seropositive. Both conserved end residues are part of each CDR3. Each record gives: clone size, D gene, V gene, J gene, CDR3 protein, CDR3 DNA. The D gene is left open where the match is weak. Not all rows give a size; the values are once, few, many and, for expanded clones, a class.

abundance: few; d_gene: NA; v_gene: TRBV19; j_gene: TRBJ2-1; CDR3aa: CASSIEAGFSYNEQFF; CDR3nt: TGTGCCAGTAGTATAGAGGCGGGCTTCTCCTACAATGAGCAGTTCTTC
abundance: few; d_gene: NA; v_gene: TRBV1; j_gene: TRBJ2-2; CDR3aa: CTSSPGQGANTGELFF; CDR3nt: TGCACCAGCAGCCCGGGACAGGGGGCGAACACCGGGGAGCTGTTTTTT
abundance: NA; d_gene: NA; v_gene: TRBV29-1; j_gene: TRBJ2-3; CDR3aa: CTDRSYLSTDTQYF; CDR3nt: TGCACCGACAGGTCCTACCTTAGCACAGATACGCAGTATTTT
abundance: NA; d_gene: TRBD1; v_gene: TRBV19; j_gene: TRBJ1-5; CDR3aa: CASNDRGLQPQHF; CDR3nt: TGTGCCAGCAATGACAGGGGGCTTCAGCCCCAGCATTTT
abundance: NA; d_gene: NA; v_gene: TRBV7-9; j_gene: TRBJ2-2; CDR3aa: CASTHTGAPGTGELFF; CDR3nt: TGTGCCAGCACCCACACTGGAGCGCCTGGGACCGGGGAGCTGTTTTTT
abundance: few; d_gene: NA; v_gene: TRBV2; j_gene: TRBJ1-2; CDR3aa: CASSSRGFGYTF; CDR3nt: TGTGCCAGCAGTAGCAGGGGTTTTGGCTACACCTTC
abundance: NA; d_gene: NA; v_gene: TRBV18; j_gene: TRBJ1-5; CDR3aa: CASSPQGNQPQHF; CDR3nt: TGTGCCAGCTCACCACAGGGGAATCAGCCCCAGCATTTT
abundance: NA; d_gene: TRBD2; v_gene: TRBV7-9; j_gene: TRBJ2-1; CDR3aa: CASSWNQGLAGAGYNEQFF; CDR3nt: TGTGCCAGCAGCTGGAATCAGGGACTAGCGGGAGCCGGCTACAATGAGCAGTTCTTC
abundance: NA; d_gene: NA; v_gene: TRBV11-2; j_gene: TRBJ2-3; CDR3aa: CASSLSRAAVNTQYF; CDR3nt: TGTGCCAGCAGCTTATCCCGGGCAGCGGTAAATACGCAGTATTTT
abundance: few; d_gene: TRBD1; v_gene: TRBV9; j_gene: TRBJ2-1; CDR3aa: CASSPPGRGLYNEQFF; CDR3nt: TGTGCCAGCAGCCCCCCTGGTAGGGGGCTATACAATGAGCAGTTCTTC
abundance: few; d_gene: TRBD1; v_gene: TRBV19; j_gene: TRBJ1-5; CDR3aa: CASSFRQGAGVWQPQHF; CDR3nt: TGTGCCAGTAGTTTCAGACAGGGGGCTGGGGTTTGGCAGCCCCAGCATTTT
abundance: NA; d_gene: TRBD1; v_gene: TRBV4-1; j_gene: TRBJ2-1; CDR3aa: CASSQDVGTDDNEQFF; CDR3nt: TGCGCCAGCAGCCAAGATGTTGGGACAGATGACAATGAGCAGTTCTTC
abundance: NA; d_gene: NA; v_gene: TRBV4-1; j_gene: TRBJ2-5; CDR3aa: CASSQELRSRAANQETQYF; CDR3nt: TGCGCCAGCAGCCAAGAGCTTCGTTCCAGGGCAGCCAACCAAGAGACCCAGTACTTC
abundance: NA; d_gene: NA; v_gene: TRBV30; j_gene: TRBJ2-2; CDR3aa: CAWRPSSGELFF; CDR3nt: TGTGCCTGGAGACCTTCGAGCGGGGAGCTGTTTTTT
abundance: NA; d_gene: TRBD1; v_gene: TRBV6-1; j_gene: TRBJ1-2; CDR3aa: CASRETGANYGYTF; CDR3nt: TGTGCCAGCAGGGAAACAGGGGCGAACTATGGCTACACCTTC
abundance: few; d_gene: TRBD2; v_gene: TRBV4-2; j_gene: TRBJ2-1; CDR3aa: CASSQGGGRDEQFF; CDR3nt: TGTGCCAGCAGCCAGGGCGGGGGGCGGGATGAGCAGTTCTTC
abundance: NA; d_gene: TRBD2; v_gene: TRBV19; j_gene: TRBJ2-5; CDR3aa: CASSILGAGGRETQYF; CDR3nt: TGTGCCAGTAGTATCCTTGGAGCGGGGGGGCGAGAGACCCAGTACTTC
abundance: NA; d_gene: NA; v_gene: TRBV2; j_gene: TRBJ1-2; CDR3aa: CASSDVGSGYGYTF; CDR3nt: TGTGCCAGCAGTGACGTAGGGAGCGGCTATGGCTACACCTTC
abundance: NA; d_gene: NA; v_gene: TRBV5-4; j_gene: TRBJ1-4; CDR3aa: CASSLGVAGDREKLFF; CDR3nt: TGTGCCAGCAGCTTGGGCGTGGCAGGGGACCGTGAAAAACTGTTTTTT
abundance: NA; d_gene: TRBD1; v_gene: TRBV11-3; j_gene: TRBJ1-1; CDR3aa: CASREKGANTEAFF; CDR3nt: TGTGCCAGCCGGGAAAAGGGGGCGAACACTGAAGCTTTCTTT
abundance: NA; d_gene: TRBD1; v_gene: TRBV7-2; j_gene: TRBJ2-1; CDR3aa: CASSSDRGGEQFF; CDR3nt: TGTGCCAGCAGCTCCGACAGGGGAGGTGAGCAGTTCTTC
abundance: few; d_gene: NA; v_gene: TRBV5-4; j_gene: TRBJ1-1; CDR3aa: CASSLATGEAFF; CDR3nt: TGTGCCAGCAGCTTGGCTACAGGTGAAGCTTTCTTT
abundance: few; d_gene: NA; v_gene: TRBV15; j_gene: TRBJ2-4; CDR3aa: CATSRTGDSKNIQYF; CDR3nt: TGTGCCACCAGCAGAACAGGGGACTCCAAAAACATTCAGTACTTC
abundance: NA; d_gene: NA; v_gene: TRBV9; j_gene: TRBJ2-1; CDR3aa: CASSVEGRRQFF; CDR3nt: TGTGCCAGCAGCGTAGAGGGGCGCAGGCAGTTCTTC
abundance: NA; d_gene: TRBD2; v_gene: TRBV27; j_gene: TRBJ2-1; CDR3aa: CASSYRAGGHNEQFF; CDR3nt: TGTGCCAGCAGTTACCGAGCGGGAGGCCACAATGAGCAGTTCTTC
abundance: NA; d_gene: NA; v_gene: TRBV27; j_gene: TRBJ1-1; CDR3aa: CASSLRGTEAFF; CDR3nt: TGTGCCAGCAGTTTAAGAGGGACTGAAGCTTTCTTT
abundance: few; d_gene: NA; v_gene: TRBV4-2; j_gene: TRBJ2-1; CDR3aa: CASRQPHPGGPTLNEQFF; CDR3nt: TGTGCCAGCCGTCAGCCCCATCCAGGGGGGCCCACCCTCAATGAGCAGTTCTTC
abundance: few; d_gene: TRBD1; v_gene: TRBV30; j_gene: TRBJ1-5; CDR3aa: CAWSAGTGVEPQHF; CDR3nt: TGTGCCTGGAGTGCGGGGACAGGGGTGGAGCCCCAGCATTTT
abundance: NA; d_gene: TRBD2; v_gene: TRBV9; j_gene: TRBJ2-2; CDR3aa: CASNPLGLAGLNTGELFF; CDR3nt: TGTGCCAGCAACCCCCTAGGACTAGCGGGGCTGAACACCGGGGAGCTGTTTTTT
abundance: NA; d_gene: NA; v_gene: TRBV9; j_gene: TRBJ1-4; CDR3aa: CASSGGQGEWEKLFF; CDR3nt: TGTGCCAGCAGCGGGGGGCAGGGTGAGTGGGAAAAACTGTTTTTT
abundance: NA; d_gene: TRBD1; v_gene: TRBV15; j_gene: TRBJ1-6; CDR3aa: CATSRGQGLPLHF; CDR3nt: TGTGCCACCAGCAGAGGACAGGGTCTACCCCTCCACTTT
abundance: NA; d_gene: NA; v_gene: TRBV6-5; j_gene: TRBJ2-3; CDR3aa: CASSLIEGRHTQYF; CDR3nt: TGTGCCAGCAGTTTAATCGAGGGTCGACATACGCAGTATTTT
abundance: NA; d_gene: NA; v_gene: TRBV6-5; j_gene: TRBJ1-5; CDR3aa: CASSYSAGYQPQHF; CDR3nt: TGTGCCAGCAGTTACTCGGCAGGGTATCAGCCCCAGCATTTT
abundance: NA; d_gene: TRBD2; v_gene: TRBV6-5; j_gene: TRBJ2-2; CDR3aa: CASSLGTSGAGELFF; CDR3nt: TGTGCCAGCAGCCTCGGGACTAGCGGGGCCGGGGAGCTGTTTTTT
abundance: few; d_gene: TRBD2; v_gene: TRBV7-2; j_gene: TRBJ2-1; CDR3aa: CASSLGGRFGNEQFF; CDR3nt: TGTGCCAGCAGCTTAGGCGGGAGGTTTGGCAATGAGCAGTTCTTC
abundance: NA; d_gene: TRBD1; v_gene: TRBV7-8; j_gene: TRBJ1-5; CDR3aa: CASSFTGGNQPQHF; CDR3nt: TGTGCCAGCAGCTTTACAGGGGGCAATCAGCCCCAGCATTTT
abundance: NA; d_gene: TRBD1; v_gene: TRBV27; j_gene: TRBJ1-5; CDR3aa: CASSLGTGGNQPQHF; CDR3nt: TGTGCCAGCAGCTTGGGGACAGGGGGTAATCAGCCCCAGCATTTT
abundance: NA; d_gene: NA; v_gene: TRBV11-2; j_gene: TRBJ1-1; CDR3aa: CASSLVTSGKAFF; CDR3nt: TGTGCCAGCAGCTTAGTAACCTCAGGGAAGGCTTTCTTT
abundance: NA; d_gene: NA; v_gene: TRBV6-5; j_gene: TRBJ1-1; CDR3aa: CASSNSRGMNTEAFF; CDR3nt: TGTGCCAGCAGTAACTCTAGGGGAATGAACACTGAAGCTTTCTTT
abundance: NA; d_gene: NA; v_gene: TRBV2; j_gene: TRBJ1-4; CDR3aa: CASTSGGAREKLFF; CDR3nt: TGTGCCAGCACTTCGGGAGGGGCGCGTGAAAAACTGTTTTTT
abundance: NA; d_gene: TRBD1; v_gene: TRBV19; j_gene: TRBJ1-5; CDR3aa: CASSIVGTDKNQPQHF; CDR3nt: TGTGCCAGTAGTATTGTCGGGACAGACAAGAATCAGCCCCAGCATTTT
abundance: NA; d_gene: NA; v_gene: TRBV19; j_gene: TRBJ1-1; CDR3aa: CASSRLTSAASTEAFF; CDR3nt: TGTGCCAGTAGCAGGTTGACCTCAGCCGCGAGCACTGAAGCTTTCTTT
abundance: NA; d_gene: TRBD1; v_gene: TRBV2; j_gene: TRBJ1-4; CDR3aa: CASSPRDRGVRKLFF; CDR3nt: TGTGCCAGCAGCCCGCGGGACAGGGGAGTAAGAAAACTGTTTTTT
abundance: NA; d_gene: TRBD2; v_gene: TRBV7-9; j_gene: TRBJ2-3; CDR3aa: CASSPTAGGPDTQYF; CDR3nt: TGTGCCAGCAGCCCAACAGCGGGGGGCCCAGATACGCAGTATTTT
abundance: NA; d_gene: NA; v_gene: TRBV6-5; j_gene: TRBJ1-2; CDR3aa: CASSYLSQVDGYTF; CDR3nt: TGTGCCAGCAGTTACTTATCTCAGGTGGATGGCTACACCTTC
abundance: NA; d_gene: NA; v_gene: TRBV28; j_gene: TRBJ1-2; CDR3aa: CASIPPGDYGYTF; CDR3nt: TGTGCCAGCATACCCCCAGGGGATTATGGCTACACCTTC
abundance: NA; d_gene: NA; v_gene: TRBV19; j_gene: TRBJ1-1; CDR3aa: CASTTGALSEAFF; CDR3nt: TGTGCCAGTACCACAGGAGCCCTTTCTGAAGCTTTCTTT
abundance: NA; d_gene: TRBD1; v_gene: TRBV27; j_gene: TRBJ1-5; CDR3aa: CASGQGVNQPQHF; CDR3nt: TGTGCCAGTGGACAGGGGGTTAATCAGCCCCAGCATTTT